This T cell receptor (beta chain) stems from a study of blood T cells in healthy people across ages. Study-wide findings and caveats: As age increased, TCR beta diversity per million T cells fell in a roughly linear fashion.

This clonotype was found a few times. Its antigen is as yet unknown. With a J-beta primer mix and a sample-barcoded 5' primer, a second PCR ran about 6 to 11 cycles. Each CDR3 protein gets one entry after TCRdb re-called the 5' RACE reads with MiXCR. The repertoire holds over 600,000 distinct CDR3 sequences, with more than 55% as singletons. Each donor's blood draw was approximately 10 milliliters of peripheral blood. The CDR3 consists of 13 residues. The germline CDR1 and CDR2 sequences are SQVTM and ANQGSEA. The V and J ends lost 6 bases and 0 bases, in that order; junction bases with no gene match: 2.

The clonotype was recovered from a man between 40 and 49 years old in good health. Sequenced: blood. The chain couples TRBV29-1 to TRBJ1-5; 7 bases are shared with TRBD1. The CDR3, as DNA: TGCAGCGTGAGGGACAGTAGCAATCAGCCCCAGCATTTT. Protein product: CSVRDSSNQPQHF.